The 11 T cell receptor beta chains listed next were all sequenced from one sample in a study of blood T cell repertoires in COVID-19. Profiling relied on immunoSEQ multiplex PCR, and the TCRdb table lists in-frame clones only, not all of them. The data hold approximately 73,000 clones, with around 84% observed a single time. The sample taken for sequencing was peripheral blood. The receptors were sampled from a woman aged 70-85 years with acute or convalescent COVID-19.

The chain uses TRBV25-1 and TRBJ1-1, with 8 bases fitting TRBD1. V lost 5 bases to trimming and J lost 1 base; unmatched junction nucleotides: 3. The CDR3 extends over 14 amino acids. Germline values: CDR1 MGHDK, CDR2 SYGVNS. The CDR3 coding sequence is TGTGCCAGCAGTTTACAGGGGGAGAACACTGAAGCTTTCTTT. It codes for CASSLQGENTEAFF.

The chain is built from TRBV7-9 and TRBJ2-7, with 10 bases aligning to TRBD1. The CDR3 has 17 residues. After removal of 1 base from V and 6 bases from J, the junction contained 12 bases not matched to a gene. Germline values: CDR1 SEHNR, CDR2 FQNEAQ (reference sequence). CDR3 sequence reads: CASSLDGQGQGYTEQYF. CDR3 in DNA: TGTGCCAGCAGCTTAGACGGGCAGGGACAGGGGTATACCGAGCAGTACTTC.

The genes are TRBV7-2 and TRBJ1-6, with D unclear. Germline CDR1 is SGHTA and CDR2 is FQGNSA. This CDR3 spans 13 amino acids. V was pared by 2 bases and J by 9 bases, with 8 bases between. This chain's CDR3 is CASSLYNLSPLHF. CDR3 sequence (DNA): TGTGCCAGCAGCTTATACAACCTTTCACCCCTCCACTTT.

This chain joins TRBV5-5 and TRBJ2-3; 8 nucleotides match TRBD2. Germline lookup yields CDR1 SGHKS and CDR2 YYEKEE (reference sequence). This CDR3 has 15 amino acids. The V gene end was trimmed by 1 base and the J gene end by 2 bases; junction bases not matched to a gene: 3. The CDR3 loop is CASSLLSGVTDTQYF. The CDR3, as DNA: TGTGCCAGCAGCTTGCTTAGCGGGGTCACAGATACGCAGTATTTT.

This clone was found a few times. The chain has TRBV4-1 and TRBJ2-1; perhaps TRBD1 as D (5 bases). The CDR3 runs 15 residues. Germline lookup yields CDR1 MGHRA and CDR2 YSYEKL. V lost 4 bases and J lost 2, with 12 bases in between. The CDR3 region is CASSLGQGPYNEQFF. CDR3 in DNA: TGCGCCAGCAGCCTTGGGCAGGGCCCCTACAATGAGCAGTTCTTC.

This clone was found many times. The rearrangement links TRBV19 to TRBJ2-3; possibly TRBD2 for D (5 bases). Trimming removed 5 bases at V and 2 bases at J, with 11 bases between. This CDR3 region has 14 residues. Germline V gene sequence: CDR1 LNHDA, CDR2 SQIVND (reference sequence). Written as DNA, the CDR3 is TGTGCCAGTAGTCCACTAGGTTCCACAGATACGCAGTATTTT. Residues: CASSPLGSTDTQYF.

This sequence joins TRBV27 and TRBJ2-7, with 13 positions matching TRBD2. Germline CDR1 reads MNHEY; CDR2 reads SMNVEV (reference sequence). Losses at the gene ends were 0 bases for V and 7 bases for J; bases not matched to a gene: 6. This CDR3 comprises 16 residues. The CDR3 nucleotides are TGTGCCAGCAGTTTATCGGGGACTAGCGGGGTTCAAGAGCAGTACTTC. This sequence encodes CASSLSGTSGVQEQYF.

The chain links TRBV18 to TRBJ2-3; 12 bases are a match to TRBD2. Germline V gene data show CDR1 as KGHSH and CDR2 as LQKENI. There are 15 residues in the CDR3. J was trimmed by 6 bases and V by 3 bases; bases with no gene match: 4. As DNA, the CDR3 is TGTGCCAGCTCACCCGACACTAGCGGGGGGGATACGCAGTATTTT. Translation: CASSPDTSGGDTQYF.

The chain has TRBV7-2 and TRBJ2-1; 9 nucleotides match TRBD2. Looked up from germline, CDR1 is SGHTA and CDR2 is FQGNSA. The CDR3 sequence is 15 residues long. V lost 2 bases, J lost 10 bases, and 9 bases stayed unmatched. CDR3 DNA sequence: TGTGCCAGCAGCTTATTCGCGGGAGGGGGTGGAGAGCAGTTCTTC. It translates to CASSLFAGGGGEQFF.

The rearrangement uses TRBV19 and TRBJ1-2, with 9 positions matching TRBD1. J lost 2 bases, V lost 7 bases, and 11 bases had no gene match. Germline V lookup: CDR1 LNHDA, CDR2 SQIVND (reference sequence). This CDR3 is 16 amino acids long. DNA of the CDR3: TGTGCCAGTACCCCTTTCGAGGGGACAGGGAACTATGGCTACACCTTC. Translating it yields CASTPFEGTGNYGYTF. The full variable domain, its missing parts supplied by reference TRBV19 and TRBJ1-2, is DGGITQSPKYLFRKEGQNVTLSCEQNLNHDAMYWYRQDPGQGLRLIYYSQIVNDFQKGDIAEGYSVSREKKESFPLTVTSAQKNPTAFYLCASTPFEGTGNYGYTFGSGTRLTVV.

The rearrangement uses TRBV15 and TRBJ1-5, with unresolved D. The CDR3 is 15 residues long. CDR1 and CDR2 from the germline V gene are LNHNV and YYDKDF (reference sequence). V was clipped by 2 bases and J by 11 bases, with 19 bases between them. The CDR3 sequence is CATSRSLSGVLSQHF. CDR3 nucleotide sequence: TGTGCCACCAGCAGATCTCTTTCCGGTGTTCTGTCCCAGCATTTT.